This entry lists 15 T cell receptor beta chains sequenced from one sample in a study of T cell changes during pregnancy in multiple sclerosis. Sequencing used immunoSEQ multiplex PCR; TCRdb keeps in-frame clones, though not all of them. The sample comprises more than 95,000 clones, about 93% of which are singletons, and roughly 0.99% rests with the top ten. The sample was peripheral blood, taken after pregnancy. Every receptor here comes from a female donor with multiple sclerosis, enrolled in a pregnancy study.

V gene TRBV5-6 combines with J gene TRBJ2-5; no clear D gene. Germline CDR1 SGHDT, CDR2 YYEEEE. This CDR3 region has 12 residues. The germline V and J ends were trimmed by 4 bases and 4 bases, with 8 bases remaining between them. The DNA of the CDR3 is TGTGCCAGCAGCCACTTCGGAGAGACCCAGTACTTC. Translated, it gives CASSHFGETQYF.

The chain joins TRBV9 to TRBJ1-2, with unresolved D. The CDR3 runs 13 residues. Germline V gene lookup returns CDR1 SGDLS and CDR2 YYNGEE. The V gene lost 0 bases and the J gene lost 4 bases, with 7 bases spanning the gap. CDR3 region: CASSVENGYGYTF. The CDR3 coding sequence is TGTGCCAGCAGCGTAGAAAACGGCTATGGCTACACCTTC.

V gene TRBV6-5 combines with J gene TRBJ1-1; 8 positions match TRBD1. CDR3 size: 14 residues. Germline V lookup: CDR1 MNHEY, CDR2 SVGAGI. Trimming cost V 6 bases and J 4 bases; bases outside gene matches: 7. This CDR3 reads CASRPSTGATEAFF. The CDR3 DNA is TGTGCCAGCAGACCCTCGACAGGGGCCACTGAAGCTTTCTTT.

This rearrangement joins TRBV27 to TRBJ1-5; D is ambiguous. The CDR3 runs to 13 residues. Trimming cost V 3 bases and J 4 bases, with 7 bases left between them. Germline loops: CDR1 MNHEY, CDR2 SMNVEV (reference sequence). CDR3 protein: CASSFGVNQPQHF. The CDR3 DNA sequence: TGTGCCAGCAGTTTCGGGGTAAATCAGCCCCAGCATTTT.

In DNA, the CDR3 is TGTGCCAGCAGCTTCGACAGGGAAGGGAACACCGGGGAGCTGTTTTTT. Its translation is CASSFDREGNTGELFF. The gene calls are TRBV5-4 and TRBJ2-2; 7 bases agree with TRBD1. After removal of 2 bases from V and 1 base from J, the junction contained 5 bases not matched to a gene. Germline V gene data show CDR1 as SGHNT and CDR2 as YYREEE (reference sequence). The CDR3 loop spans 16 amino acids.

In DNA form, the CDR3 reads TGTGCCAGCAGTCAAAGACAGGGGGGTACAGATACGCAGTATTTT. Its translation is CASSQRQGGTDTQYF. This chain connects TRBV28 to TRBJ2-3; 9 nucleotides line up with TRBD1. The CDR3 extends over 15 amino acids. The V gene end was trimmed by 5 bases and the J gene end by 3 bases; junction bases not matched to a gene: 6. Per the germline V gene, CDR1 is MDHEN and CDR2 is SYDVKM.

The gene calls are TRBV27 and TRBJ1-2; the match to TRBD1 covers 9 bases. Germline CDR1 reads MNHEY; CDR2 reads SMNVEV (reference sequence). The CDR3 contains 18 residues. Losses at the gene ends were 6 bases for V and 4 bases for J; bases not matched to a gene: 18. The CDR3 region has the DNA TGTGCCAGCAGCTTAAAACGACAGGGGGTCTCCCCGGGCTATGGCTACACCTTC. This translates into CASSLKRQGVSPGYGYTF.

V gene TRBV27 combines with J gene TRBJ2-7, with TRBD1 identical over 8 bases. CDR3 length: 14 amino acids. Germline V gene lookup returns CDR1 MNHEY and CDR2 SMNVEV (reference sequence). J was trimmed by 5 bases and V by 5 bases; bases with no gene match: 8. The CDR3, as DNA: TGTGCCAGCAGTGTTGGCAGGGGGCTGGACGAGCAGTACTTC. This sequence encodes CASSVGRGLDEQYF.

V is TRBV5-1 and J is TRBJ2-7; 9 positions agree with TRBD1. CDR1 is SGHRS and CDR2 is YFSETQ in the germline V gene. The V segment lost 0 bases and the J segment 5 bases; nucleotides outside the gene matches: 9. The CDR3 runs to 16 residues. CDR3 sequence: CASSLDPTGGRHEQYF. CDR3 coding DNA: TGCGCCAGCAGCTTGGATCCGACAGGGGGTAGGCACGAGCAGTACTTC.

V usage is TRBV4-3 and J usage is TRBJ1-2; D is uncertain. CDR3 length: 17 amino acids. Germline values: CDR1 LGHNA, CDR2 YSLEER. V was cut by 2 bases and J by 0 bases, with 16 bases left in between. The CDR3 reads CASSQSDGRLANYGYTF. The DNA for the CDR3 is TGCGCCAGCAGCCAAAGCGACGGAAGATTAGCTAACTATGGCTACACCTTC.

This chain joins TRBV7-7 and TRBJ1-5, with a tentative D call TRBD1 (5 bases). The CDR3 is made up of 13 amino acids. Germline lookup yields CDR1 SSHAT and CDR2 FNYEAQ (reference sequence). Trimming removed 5 bases from V and 4 bases from J, with 9 bases in between. The CDR3: CASSLQENQPQHF. CDR3 DNA sequence: TGTGCCAGCAGCCTACAGGAAAATCAGCCCCAGCATTTT.

This clone was recorded only once. The chain links TRBV21-1 to TRBJ1-2; TRBD1, as called in the table, went unchecked against the DNA. TRBV21-1 is given as a pseudogene. This CDR3 is 15 amino acids long. The CDR3 bases are TGTGCCACCAAGACCCAGGACAGGGTAAGCTATGGCTACACCTTC. Translation gives CATKTQDRVSYGYTF.

V gene TRBV6-5 combines with J gene TRBJ2-1; 14 nucleotides match TRBD2. V gave up 7 bases and J gave up 6 bases; unmatched junction bases: 2. The CDR3 covers 14 residues. The germline V gene encodes CDR1 MNHEY and CDR2 SVGAGI. In DNA form, the CDR3 reads TGTGCCAGCAAGGGACTAGCGGGAGCCAATGAGCAGTTCTTC. Protein sequence: CASKGLAGANEQFF.

V and J are TRBV11-2 and TRBJ2-7, with D perhaps matching TRBD2 (7 bases). CDR3 size: 19 residues. Germline CDR1 is SGHAT and CDR2 is FQNNGV. V dropped 1 base and J dropped 0 bases, with 22 bases sitting between them. Here the CDR3 reads CASSLAFSRGHGASYEQYF. DNA of the CDR3: TGTGCCAGCAGCTTAGCGTTTTCGCGGGGGCATGGGGCCTCCTACGAGCAGTACTTC.

The gene calls are TRBV13 and TRBJ1-2, with a weak D call TRBD1 (5 bases). Germline V gene data show CDR1 as PRHDT and CDR2 as FYEKMQ (reference sequence). The length of the CDR3 is 15 residues. V dropped 0 bases and J dropped 3 bases, with 11 bases sitting between them. This CDR3 is CASSLGSGRYYGYTF. The CDR3 DNA reads as TGTGCCAGCAGCTTAGGTTCAGGGAGGTACTATGGCTACACCTTC.